This T cell receptor (beta chain) was sequenced in a study of identical twins. Regarding the study as a whole: Analyses based on zero insertions could be partly confounded by invariant MAIT and iNKT cells. A lower insertion count was a feature of abundant cord blood beta clonotypes, with no such feature in memory repertoires.

Germline loops: CDR1 DFQATT, CDR2 SNEGSKA (reference sequence). This CDR3 has 12 amino acids. TCRdb redid the calling of the 5' RACE reads with MiXCR, one entry per CDR3 protein. Among about 720,000 distinct CDR3 sequences listed, 15% to 20% were seen once. For this clonotype: Its antigen is not known.

Another study also made use of these data, one on T cells expressing NK-cell markers. That study reports: Four of the donors also had these clonotypes leading their CD3+CD56-NKG2C+ fraction.

This chain connects TRBV20-1 to TRBJ2-3, with TRBD1 matching over 8 bases. This receptor was taken from a woman between 18 and 29 years old in good health. Sequenced material: PBMCs. The CDR3 is CRADRDADTQYF. The CDR3, as DNA: TGCAGGGCGGACAGGGACGCAGATACGCAGTATTTT.